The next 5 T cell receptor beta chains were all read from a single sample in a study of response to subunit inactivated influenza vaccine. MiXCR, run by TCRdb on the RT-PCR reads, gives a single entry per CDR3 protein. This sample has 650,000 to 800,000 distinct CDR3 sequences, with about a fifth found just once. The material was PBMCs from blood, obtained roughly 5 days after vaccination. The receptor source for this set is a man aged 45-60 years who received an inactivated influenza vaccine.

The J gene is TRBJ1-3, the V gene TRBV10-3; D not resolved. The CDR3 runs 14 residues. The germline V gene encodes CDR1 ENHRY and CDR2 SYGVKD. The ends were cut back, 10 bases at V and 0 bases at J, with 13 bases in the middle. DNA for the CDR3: TGTGCCACCCAGACCCCGAGCTCTGGAAACACCATATATTTT. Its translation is CATQTPSSGNTIYF.

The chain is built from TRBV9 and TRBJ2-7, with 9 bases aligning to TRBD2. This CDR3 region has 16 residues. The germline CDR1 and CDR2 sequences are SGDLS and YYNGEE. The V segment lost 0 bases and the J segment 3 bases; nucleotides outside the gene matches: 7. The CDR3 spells CASSVAGGRAHYEQYF. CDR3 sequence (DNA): TGTGCCAGCAGCGTAGCTGGCGGGAGGGCCCACTACGAGCAGTACTTC.

The CDR3 bases are TGTGCCAGCACCCTAGGATTAAAAAGTGCAGATACGCAGTATTTT. Amino acids: CASTLGLKSADTQYF. The chain has TRBV7-9 and TRBJ2-3; D not certain. The CDR3 is 15 amino acids. Germline CDR1 and CDR2: SEHNR and FQNEAQ (reference sequence). Trimming cost V 7 bases and J 4 bases, with 18 bases left between them.

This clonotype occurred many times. DNA for the CDR3: TGTGCCAGCAGTCAATCGGGAGTAATTGTCTACGAGCAGTACTTC. This sequence encodes CASSQSGVIVYEQYF. This chain links TRBV7-2 with TRBJ2-7; possibly TRBD2 for D (6 bases). The CDR3 consists of 15 residues. Germline V CDR1 and CDR2: SGHTA, FQGNSA. Trimming took 6 bases from V and 3 from J, leaving 18 bases between them.

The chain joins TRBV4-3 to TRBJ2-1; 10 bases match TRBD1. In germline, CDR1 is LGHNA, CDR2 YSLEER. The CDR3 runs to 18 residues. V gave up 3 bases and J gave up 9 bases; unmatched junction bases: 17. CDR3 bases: TGCGCCAGCAGCCAGGGTCCAAAGGACAGGGGGGCCGGGGGTGAGCAGTTCTTC. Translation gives CASSQGPKDRGAGGEQFF.